The text below deals with one TCR beta chain. The data stem from a study of blood T cell repertoires in COVID-19. Germline CDR1 reads LNHDA; CDR2 reads SQIVND (reference sequence). The V gene lost 4 bases and the J gene lost 10 bases, with 20 bases spanning the gap. There are 15 residues in the CDR3. The repertoire was sequenced with immunoSEQ multiplex PCR; TCRdb's copy has only in-frame clones and lacks some. The profile covers hundreds of thousands of clones, with approximately 90% appearing a single time and 0.85% to 0.95% taken by the ten largest. This chain uses TRBV19 with TRBJ2-1; TRBD1 might be the D (6 bases). This TCR derives from a man over 45 who had been exposed to COVID-19. The source material was PBMCs or T cells enriched from blood (not recorded which). The CDR3 DNA sequence: TGTGCCAGTAGTAATCGGGGACAAGGGATTGACGAGCAGTTCTTC. Encoded protein: CASSNRGQGIDEQFF.